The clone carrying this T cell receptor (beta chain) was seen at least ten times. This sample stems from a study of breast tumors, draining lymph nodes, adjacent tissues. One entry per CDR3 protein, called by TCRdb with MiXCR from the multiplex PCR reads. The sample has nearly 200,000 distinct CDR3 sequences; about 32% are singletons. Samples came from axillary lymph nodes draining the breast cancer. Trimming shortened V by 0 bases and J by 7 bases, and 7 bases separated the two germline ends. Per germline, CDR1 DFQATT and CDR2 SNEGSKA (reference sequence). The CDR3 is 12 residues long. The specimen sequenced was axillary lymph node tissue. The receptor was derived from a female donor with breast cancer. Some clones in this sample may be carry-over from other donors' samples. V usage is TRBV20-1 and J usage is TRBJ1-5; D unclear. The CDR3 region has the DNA TGCAGTGCTAGAGATCAAGGCCAGCCCCAGCATTTT. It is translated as CSARDQGQPQHF.